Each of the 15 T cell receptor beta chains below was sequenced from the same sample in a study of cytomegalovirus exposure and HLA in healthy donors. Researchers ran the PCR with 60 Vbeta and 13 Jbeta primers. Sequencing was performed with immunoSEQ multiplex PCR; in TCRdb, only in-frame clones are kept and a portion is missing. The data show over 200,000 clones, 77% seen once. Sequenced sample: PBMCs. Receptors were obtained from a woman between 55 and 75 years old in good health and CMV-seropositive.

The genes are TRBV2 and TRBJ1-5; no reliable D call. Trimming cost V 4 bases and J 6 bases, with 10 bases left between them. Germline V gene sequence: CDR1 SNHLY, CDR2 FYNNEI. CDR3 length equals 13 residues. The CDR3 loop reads CASSGRGSQPQHF. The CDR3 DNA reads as TGTGCCAGCAGTGGTCGGGGTTCTCAGCCCCAGCATTTT.

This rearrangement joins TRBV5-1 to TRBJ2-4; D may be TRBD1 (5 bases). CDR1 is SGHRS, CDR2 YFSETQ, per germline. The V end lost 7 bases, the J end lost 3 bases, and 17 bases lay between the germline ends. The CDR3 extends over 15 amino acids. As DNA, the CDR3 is TGCGCCAGCTCGCCCCAGGGTCAGGGCAAAAACATTCAGTACTTC. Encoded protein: CASSPQGQGKNIQYF.

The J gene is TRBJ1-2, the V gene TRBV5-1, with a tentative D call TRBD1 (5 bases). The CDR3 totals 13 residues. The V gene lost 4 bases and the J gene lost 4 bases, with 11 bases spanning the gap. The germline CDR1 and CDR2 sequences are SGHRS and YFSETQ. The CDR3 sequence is CASSPMGGYGYTF. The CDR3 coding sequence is TGCGCCAGCAGCCCCATGGGGGGCTATGGCTACACCTTC. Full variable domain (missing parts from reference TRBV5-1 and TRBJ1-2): KAGVTQTPRYLIKTRGQQVTLSCSPISGHRSVSWYQQTPGQGLQFLFEYFSETQRNKGNFPGRFSGRQFSNSRSEMNVSTLELGDSALYLCASSPMGGYGYTFGSGTRLTVV.

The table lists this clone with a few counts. The CDR3 loop reads CASSLNPPGSPLHF. The CDR3 bases are TGTGCCAGCAGCTTAAACCCCCCGGGGTCACCCCTCCACTTT. The gene calls are TRBV7-9 and TRBJ1-6; D call uncertain. The germline gives CDR1 SEHNR, CDR2 FQNEAQ (reference sequence). V lost 2 bases and J 10 bases, leaving 12 bases between the germline ends. The CDR3 is 14 amino acids.

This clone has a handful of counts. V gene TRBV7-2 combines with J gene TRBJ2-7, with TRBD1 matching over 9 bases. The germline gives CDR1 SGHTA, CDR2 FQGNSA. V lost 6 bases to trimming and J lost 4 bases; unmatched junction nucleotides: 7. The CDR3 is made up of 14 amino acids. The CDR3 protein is CASREQGAGYEQYF. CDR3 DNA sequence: TGTGCCAGCAGGGAACAGGGGGCGGGTTACGAGCAGTACTTC.

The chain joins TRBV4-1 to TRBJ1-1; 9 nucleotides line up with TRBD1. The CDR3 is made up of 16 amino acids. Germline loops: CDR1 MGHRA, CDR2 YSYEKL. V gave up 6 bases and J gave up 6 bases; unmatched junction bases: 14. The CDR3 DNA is TGCGCCAGCAGTCAACCTCCGGGACAGGGTATCGCTGAAGCTTTCTTT. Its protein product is CASSQPPGQGIAEAFF.

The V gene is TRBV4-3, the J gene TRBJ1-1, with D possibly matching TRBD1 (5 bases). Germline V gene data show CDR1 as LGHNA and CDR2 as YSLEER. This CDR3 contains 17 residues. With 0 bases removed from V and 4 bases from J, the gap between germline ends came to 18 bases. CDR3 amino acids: CASSQDWGGRVTTEAFF. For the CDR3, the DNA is TGCGCCAGCAGCCAAGATTGGGGGGGAAGGGTGACCACTGAAGCTTTCTTT.

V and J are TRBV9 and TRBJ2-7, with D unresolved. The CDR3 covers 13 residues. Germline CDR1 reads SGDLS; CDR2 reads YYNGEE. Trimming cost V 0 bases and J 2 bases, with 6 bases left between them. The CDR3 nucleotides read TGTGCCAGCAGCGTAGGGGCAGCCTACGAGCAGTACTTC. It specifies CASSVGAAYEQYF.

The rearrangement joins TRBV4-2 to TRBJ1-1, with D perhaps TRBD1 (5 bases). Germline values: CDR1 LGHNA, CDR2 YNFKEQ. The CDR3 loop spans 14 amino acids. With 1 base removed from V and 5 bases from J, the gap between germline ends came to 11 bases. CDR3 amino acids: CASSQAGELTEAFF. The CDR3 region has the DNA TGTGCCAGCAGCCAAGCGGGGGAGCTAACTGAAGCTTTCTTT.

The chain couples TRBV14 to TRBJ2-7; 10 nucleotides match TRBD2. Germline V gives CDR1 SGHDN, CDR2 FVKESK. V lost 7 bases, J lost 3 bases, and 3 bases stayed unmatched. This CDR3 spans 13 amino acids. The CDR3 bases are TGTGCCAGCAAGAGCGGGAGGGACTACGAGCAGTACTTC. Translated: CASKSGRDYEQYF. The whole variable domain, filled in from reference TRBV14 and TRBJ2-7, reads EAGVTQFPSHSVIEKGQTVTLRCDPISGHDNLYWYRRVMGKEIKFLLHFVKESKQDESGMPNNRFLAERTGGTYSTLKVQPAELEDSGVYFCASKSGRDYEQYFGPGTRLTVT.

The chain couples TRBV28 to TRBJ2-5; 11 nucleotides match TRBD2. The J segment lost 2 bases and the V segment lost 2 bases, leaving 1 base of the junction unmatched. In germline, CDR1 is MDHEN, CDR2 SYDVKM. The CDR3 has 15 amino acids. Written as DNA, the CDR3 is TGTGCCAGCAGTTTAATAGCGGGGGGGCAAGAGACCCAGTACTTC. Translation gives CASSLIAGGQETQYF.

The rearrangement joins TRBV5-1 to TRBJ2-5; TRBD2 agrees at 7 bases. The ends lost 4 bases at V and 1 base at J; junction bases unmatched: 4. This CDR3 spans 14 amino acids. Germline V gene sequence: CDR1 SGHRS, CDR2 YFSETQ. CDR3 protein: CASSAGTTQETQYF. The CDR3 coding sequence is TGCGCCAGCAGCGCCGGGACTACCCAAGAGACCCAGTACTTC. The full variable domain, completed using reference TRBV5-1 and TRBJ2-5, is KAGVTQTPRYLIKTRGQQVTLSCSPISGHRSVSWYQQTPGQGLQFLFEYFSETQRNKGNFPGRFSGRQFSNSRSEMNVSTLELGDSALYLCASSAGTTQETQYFGPGTRLLVL.

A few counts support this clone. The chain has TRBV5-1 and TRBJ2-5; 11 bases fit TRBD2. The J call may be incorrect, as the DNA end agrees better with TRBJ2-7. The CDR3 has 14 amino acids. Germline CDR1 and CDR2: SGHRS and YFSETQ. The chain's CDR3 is CASKLAGERDEQYF. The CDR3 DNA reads TGCGCCAGCAAACTAGCGGGAGAACGGGACGAGCAGTACTTC.

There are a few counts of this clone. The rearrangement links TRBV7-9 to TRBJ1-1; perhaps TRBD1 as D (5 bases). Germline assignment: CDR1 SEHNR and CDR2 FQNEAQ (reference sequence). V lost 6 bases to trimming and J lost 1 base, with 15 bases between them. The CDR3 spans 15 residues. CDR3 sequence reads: CASRPGTGGNTEAFF. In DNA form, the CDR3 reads TGTGCCAGCAGGCCCGGGACCGGGGGGAACACTGAAGCTTTCTTT.

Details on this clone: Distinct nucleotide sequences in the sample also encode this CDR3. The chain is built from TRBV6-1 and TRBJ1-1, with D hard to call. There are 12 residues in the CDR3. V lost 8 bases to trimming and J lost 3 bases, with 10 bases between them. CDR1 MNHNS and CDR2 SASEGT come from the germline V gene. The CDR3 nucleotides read TGTGCCAGCGAGGGAGGGCACACTGAAGCTTTCTTT. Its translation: CASEGGHTEAFF.